Shown below are 9 T cell receptor beta chains from a single sample sequenced in a study of T cells in Graves' hyperthyroidism and ophthalmopathy. Amplified regions were TCR beta CDR3 sequences from RNA transcripts. HTBI primers drove first-round RT-PCR of the TCR CDR3. TCRdb reprocessed the multiplex PCR reads with MiXCR, giving one entry per CDR3 protein. The data contain 500,000 or so distinct CDR3 sequences, about 15% of them seen just once; the ten biggest clones take up under 20%. The sample was blood. The source is a young woman with Graves' ophthalmopathy.

This clonotype was seen at least ten times. The chain has TRBV18 and TRBJ2-7; 7 bases agree with TRBD1. This CDR3 is built from 15 residues. From germline, CDR1 is KGHSH and CDR2 LQKENI. The V segment lost 6 bases and the J segment 2 bases; nucleotides outside the gene matches: 10. The CDR3 protein is CASSPAPGQPYEQYF. The CDR3 DNA reads TGTGCCAGCTCGCCCGCACCGGGACAGCCCTACGAGCAGTACTTC.

The chain combines TRBV19 with TRBJ1-2, with a tentative D call TRBD1 (5 bases). CDR3 length: 15 residues. V was clipped by 3 bases and J by 8 bases, with 19 bases between them. Looked up from germline, CDR1 is LNHDA and CDR2 is SQIVND (reference sequence). The CDR3 loop is CASSIYAGPGRGYTF. In DNA, the CDR3 is TGTGCCAGTAGTATTTACGCGGGGCCAGGTCGGGGCTACACCTTC.

This clonotype was recorded at least ten times. The rearrangement links TRBV6-1 to TRBJ1-1; TRBD1 is a possible D gene (5 bases). Trimming pared 5 bases from V and 3 bases from J, leaving 22 bases between. From germline, CDR1 is MNHNS and CDR2 SASEGT. The CDR3 totals 17 residues. The CDR3 spells CASSYDLSGGPDTEAFF. DNA of the CDR3: TGTGCCAGCAGTTATGATTTGTCGGGGGGTCCGGACACTGAAGCTTTCTTT.

This clonotype has only one observation. This may be a read error: a much more frequent sequence differs by one nucleotide. The V and J genes are TRBV4-2 and TRBJ2-3; possible D gene TRBD2, 5 bases. Germline CDR1 LGHNA, CDR2 YNFKEQ. This CDR3 is 15 amino acids long. The CDR3 region is CASSPNGGGTNTQYF. The CDR3 coding sequence is TGTGCCAGCAGCCCTAATGGAGGTGGCACAAATACGCAGTATTTT.

Remarks on this clonotype: The junction does not match germline at one end; this may be a read error. J is TRBJ2-1 and V is TRBV3-1; possibly TRBD1 for D (5 bases). The CDR3 spans 11 residues. Germline assignment: CDR1 LGHDT and CDR2 YNNKEL (reference sequence). The DNA for the CDR3 is TGTGCCAGCCGCCAGGGAAATGAGCAGTTCTTC. This translates into CASRQGNEQFF.

This clonotype was found many times. The chain has TRBV6-1 and TRBJ1-5; no clear D. Trimming cost V 6 bases and J 0 bases, with 3 bases left between them. The CDR3 has 12 amino acids. CDR1 is MNHNS, CDR2 SASEGT, per germline. CDR3 nucleotide sequence: TGTGCCAGCAGACATAGCAATCAGCCCCAGCATTTT. Translation gives CASRHSNQPQHF.

Ten or more counts support this clonotype. The V and J genes are TRBV28 and TRBJ1-2; TRBD1 agrees at 9 bases. V was pared by 2 bases and J by 5 bases, with 3 bases of the junction left unmatched. Germline values: CDR1 MDHEN, CDR2 SYDVKM. The CDR3 runs to 14 residues. The CDR3 region is CASSLTDRGYGYTF. The CDR3 DNA follows: TGTGCCAGCAGTTTAACGGACAGGGGTTATGGCTACACCTTC.

This sequence joins TRBV10-3 and TRBJ1-5; D is unresolved. The length of the CDR3 is 12 residues. Germline CDR1 is ENHRY and CDR2 is SYGVKD. The V gene lost 6 bases and the J gene lost 3 bases, with 6 bases spanning the gap. The CDR3 spells CAIRQDNQPQHF. CDR3 nucleotides: TGTGCCATCAGGCAGGACAATCAGCCCCAGCATTTT.

The rearrangement joins TRBV15 to TRBJ1-6, with 7 bases identical to TRBD1. In germline, CDR1 is LNHNV, CDR2 YYDKDF (reference sequence). CDR3 length: 17 residues. Unmatched junction bases numbered 12, after V lost 0 bases and J lost 10 bases. In DNA, the CDR3 is TGTGCCACCAGCAGAGATGGCGGCAGGGGGAGAGGCTCACCCCTCCACTTT. Its translation is CATSRDGGRGRGSPLHF.